This T cell receptor (beta chain) originates from a study of cytomegalovirus exposure and HLA in healthy donors. PCR amplification relied on 60 Vbeta primers (plus 13 Jbeta primers). TCRdb's copy holds only in-frame clones and misses some; the assay was immunoSEQ multiplex PCR. The sample lists 130,000 or so clones, approximately 82% occurring once. The CDR3 is 15 amino acids. Germline V gives CDR1 MNHEY, CDR2 SVGAGI. After removal of 7 bases from V and 4 bases from J, the junction contained 7 bases not matched to a gene. The receptor comes from a man aged 18 to 29 in good health and CMV-seropositive. The rearrangement links TRBV6-5 to TRBJ2-7; 13 bases map to TRBD2. Sequencing was done on a sample of PBMCs. CDR3 DNA: TGTGCCAGCAAGATCGGGACTAGCGGGGCGTACGAGCAGTACTTC. This codes for CASKIGTSGAYEQYF.